This T cell receptor beta chain was obtained from a study of PD-1 blockade in classical Hodgkin lymphoma. For this clone: The antigen is not known.

The repertoire was sequenced with immunoSEQ multiplex PCR; TCRdb's copy has only in-frame clones and lacks some. The table has approximately 4,500 clones, 75% to 85% seen once. General study points: Patients starting nivolumab less than 1 year after ASCT had lower diversity and were excluded from later analyses.

Relapse after autologous stem cell transplantation occurred in every patient, and brentuximab vedotin exposure varied. Magnetic negative selection isolated CD8+ T cells from thawed PBMCs. The source of this sequence is a human donor with classical Hodgkin lymphoma. The sample here was CD8+ T cells from blood, taken at baseline.

The CDR3 DNA reads TGTGCCAGTAGTAACCATGGACAGGGGGCTGGTCAGCCCCAGCATTTT. Translating it yields CASSNHGQGAGQPQHF. The rearrangement joins TRBV19 to TRBJ1-5; 11 positions agree with TRBD1. J gave up 6 bases and V 4 bases, and 8 bases lay outside the gene matches. Germline V gene lookup returns CDR1 LNHDA and CDR2 SQIVND (reference sequence). The CDR3 runs to 16 residues.